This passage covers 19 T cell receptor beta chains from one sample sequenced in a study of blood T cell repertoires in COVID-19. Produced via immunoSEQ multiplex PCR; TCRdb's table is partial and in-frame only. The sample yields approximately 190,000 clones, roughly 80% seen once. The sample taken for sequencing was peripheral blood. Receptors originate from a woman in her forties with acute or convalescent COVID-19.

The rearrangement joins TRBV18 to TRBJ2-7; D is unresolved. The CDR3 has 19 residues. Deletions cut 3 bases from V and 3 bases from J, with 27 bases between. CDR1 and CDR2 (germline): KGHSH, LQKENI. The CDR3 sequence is CASSPPPRPQIGLGYEQYF. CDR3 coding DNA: TGTGCCAGCTCACCTCCGCCGAGGCCTCAGATAGGCTTGGGCTACGAGCAGTACTTC.

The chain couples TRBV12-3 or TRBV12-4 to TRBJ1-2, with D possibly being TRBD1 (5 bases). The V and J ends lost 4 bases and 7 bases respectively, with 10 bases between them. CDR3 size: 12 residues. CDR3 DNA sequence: TGTGCCAGCAGTTCAGGGTTGGGTGGCTACACCTTC. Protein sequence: CASSSGLGGYTF.

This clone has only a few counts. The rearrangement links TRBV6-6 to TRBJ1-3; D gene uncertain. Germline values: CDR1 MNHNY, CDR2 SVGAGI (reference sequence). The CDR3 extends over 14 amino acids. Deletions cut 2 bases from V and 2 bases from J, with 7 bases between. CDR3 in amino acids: CASSYQSTGNTIYF. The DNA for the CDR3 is TGTGCCAGCAGTTACCAGTCCACTGGAAACACCATATATTTT.

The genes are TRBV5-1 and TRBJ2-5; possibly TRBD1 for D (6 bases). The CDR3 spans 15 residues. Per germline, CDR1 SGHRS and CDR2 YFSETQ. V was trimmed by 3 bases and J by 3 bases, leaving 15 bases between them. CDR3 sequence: CASSSNPGVKETQYF. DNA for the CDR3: TGCGCCAGCAGCTCAAACCCAGGGGTGAAAGAGACCCAGTACTTC.

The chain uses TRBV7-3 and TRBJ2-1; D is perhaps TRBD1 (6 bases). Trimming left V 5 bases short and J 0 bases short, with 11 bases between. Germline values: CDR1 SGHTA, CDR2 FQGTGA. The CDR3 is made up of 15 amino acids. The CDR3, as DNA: TGTGCCAGCAGCCCCCAAGGGGGCTCCTACAATGAGCAGTTCTTC. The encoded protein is CASSPQGGSYNEQFF.

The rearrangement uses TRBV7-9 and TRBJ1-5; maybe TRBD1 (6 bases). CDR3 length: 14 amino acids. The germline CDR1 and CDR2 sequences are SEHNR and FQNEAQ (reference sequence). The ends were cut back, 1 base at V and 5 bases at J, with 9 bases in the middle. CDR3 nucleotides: TGTGCCAGCAGCTTAGGTTCAGGGGATCAGCCCCAGCATTTT. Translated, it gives CASSLGSGDQPQHF. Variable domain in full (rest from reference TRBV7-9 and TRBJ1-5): DTGVSQNPRHKITKRGQNVTFRCDPISEHNRLYWYRQTLGQGPEFLTYFQNEAQLEKSRLLSDRFSAERPKGSFSTLEIQRTEQGDSAMYLCASSLGSGDQPQHFGDGTRLSIL.

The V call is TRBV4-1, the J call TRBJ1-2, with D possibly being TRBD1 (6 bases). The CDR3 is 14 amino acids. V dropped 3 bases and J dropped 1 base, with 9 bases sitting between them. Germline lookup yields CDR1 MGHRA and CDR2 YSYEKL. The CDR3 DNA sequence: TGCGCCAGCAGCCACGGGACACGTAACTATGGCTACACCTTC. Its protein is CASSHGTRNYGYTF.

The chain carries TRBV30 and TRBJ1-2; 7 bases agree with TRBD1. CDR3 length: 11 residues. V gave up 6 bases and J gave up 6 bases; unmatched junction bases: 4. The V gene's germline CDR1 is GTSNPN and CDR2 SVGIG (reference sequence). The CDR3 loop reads CACLTGNGYTF. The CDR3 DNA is TGTGCCTGTTTGACAGGGAATGGCTACACCTTC.

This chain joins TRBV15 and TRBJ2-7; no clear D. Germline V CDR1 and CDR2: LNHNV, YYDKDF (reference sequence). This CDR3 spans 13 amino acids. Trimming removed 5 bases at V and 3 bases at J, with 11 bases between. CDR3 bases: TGTGCCACCAGCCCGGCAGGAATCTACGAGCAGTACTTC. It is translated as CATSPAGIYEQYF.

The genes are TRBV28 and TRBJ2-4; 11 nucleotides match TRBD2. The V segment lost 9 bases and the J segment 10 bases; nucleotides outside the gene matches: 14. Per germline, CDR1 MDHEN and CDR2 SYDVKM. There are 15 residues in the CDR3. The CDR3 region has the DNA TGTGCCAGTTCATCTCCGGGACTAGCGGTTAAAATTCAGTACTTC. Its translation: CASSSPGLAVKIQYF.

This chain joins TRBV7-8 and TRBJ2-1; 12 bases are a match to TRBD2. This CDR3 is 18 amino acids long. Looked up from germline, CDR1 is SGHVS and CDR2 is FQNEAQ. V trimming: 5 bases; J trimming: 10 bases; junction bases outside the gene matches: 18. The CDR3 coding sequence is TGTGCCAGCAGCCTTAGGACCCCTTTACTAGCGGGGGGTACCGAGCAGTTCTTC. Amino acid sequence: CASSLRTPLLAGGTEQFF. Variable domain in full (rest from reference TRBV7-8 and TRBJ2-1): GAGVSQSPRYKVAKRGQDVALRCDPISGHVSLFWYQQALGQGPEFLTYFQNEAQLDKSGLPSDRFFAERPEGSVSTLKIQRTQQEDSAVYLCASSLRTPLLAGGTEQFFGPGTRLTVL.

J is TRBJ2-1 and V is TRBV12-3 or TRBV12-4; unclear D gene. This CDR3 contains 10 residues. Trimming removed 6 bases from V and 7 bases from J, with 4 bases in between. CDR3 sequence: CASSRNEQFF. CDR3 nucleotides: TGTGCCAGCAGCCGGAATGAGCAGTTCTTC.

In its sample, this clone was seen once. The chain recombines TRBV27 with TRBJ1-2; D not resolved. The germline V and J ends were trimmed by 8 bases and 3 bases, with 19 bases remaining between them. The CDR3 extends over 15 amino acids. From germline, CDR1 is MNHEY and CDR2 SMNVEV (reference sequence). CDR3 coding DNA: TGTGCCAGCCTTAAACTCTCGGGGAGCTACTATGGCTACACCTTC. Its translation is CASLKLSGSYYGYTF.

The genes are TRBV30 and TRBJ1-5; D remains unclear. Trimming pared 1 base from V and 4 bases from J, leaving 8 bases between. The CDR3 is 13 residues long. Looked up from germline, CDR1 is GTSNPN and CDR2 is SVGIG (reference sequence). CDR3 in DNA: TGTGCCTGGAGTGGTGGCAGAAATCAGCCCCAGCATTTT. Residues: CAWSGGRNQPQHF.

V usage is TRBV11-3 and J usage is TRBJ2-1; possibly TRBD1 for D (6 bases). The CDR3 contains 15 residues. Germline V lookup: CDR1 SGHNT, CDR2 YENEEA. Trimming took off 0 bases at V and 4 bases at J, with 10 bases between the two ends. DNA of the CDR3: TGTGCCAGCAGCTTAGAACAGGGAGCTTACAATGAGCAGTTCTTC. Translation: CASSLEQGAYNEQFF.

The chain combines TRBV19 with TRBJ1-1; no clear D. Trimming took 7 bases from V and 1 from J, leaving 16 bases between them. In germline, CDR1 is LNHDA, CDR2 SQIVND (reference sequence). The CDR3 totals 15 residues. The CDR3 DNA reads TGTGCCAGTATCCAAGGTGGGCTCACGAACACTGAAGCTTTCTTT. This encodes CASIQGGLTNTEAFF.

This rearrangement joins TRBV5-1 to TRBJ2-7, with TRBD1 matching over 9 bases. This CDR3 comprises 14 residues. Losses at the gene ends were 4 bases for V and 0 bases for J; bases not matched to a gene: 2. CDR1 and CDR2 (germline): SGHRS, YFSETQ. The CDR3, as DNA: TGCGCCAGCAGCCCGGACAGGGGCTCCTACGAGCAGTACTTC. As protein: CASSPDRGSYEQYF. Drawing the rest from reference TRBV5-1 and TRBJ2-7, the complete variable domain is KAGVTQTPRYLIKTRGQQVTLSCSPISGHRSVSWYQQTPGQGLQFLFEYFSETQRNKGNFPGRFSGRQFSNSRSEMNVSTLELGDSALYLCASSPDRGSYEQYFGPGTRLTVT.

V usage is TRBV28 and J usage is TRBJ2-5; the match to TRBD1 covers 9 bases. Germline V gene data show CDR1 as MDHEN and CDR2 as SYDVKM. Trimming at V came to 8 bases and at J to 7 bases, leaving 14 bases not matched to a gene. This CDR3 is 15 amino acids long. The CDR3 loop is CASGMDRGGLGTQYF. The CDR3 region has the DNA TGTGCCAGCGGAATGGACAGGGGCGGTTTAGGGACCCAGTACTTC.

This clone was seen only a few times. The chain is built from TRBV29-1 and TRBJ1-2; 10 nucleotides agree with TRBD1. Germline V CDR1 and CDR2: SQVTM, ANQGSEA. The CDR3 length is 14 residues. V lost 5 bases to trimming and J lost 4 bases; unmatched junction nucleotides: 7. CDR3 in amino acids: CSVRDRGGVYGYTF. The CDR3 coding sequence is TGCAGCGTTAGGGACAGGGGAGGCGTCTATGGCTACACCTTC.